The 8 T cell receptor beta chains listed next were all sequenced from one sample in a study of molecular identifiers for immune sequencing clone quantification. TCRdb re-derived calls from the PCR reads in MiXCR, one entry per CDR3 protein. The sample has 75,000 to 95,000 distinct CDR3 sequences; about 23% are singletons. Sequences were obtained from naive CD8+ T cells from blood, with Jurkat cell RNA spiked in. Documented subset: FACS-sorted CD8+CD4-CCR7+CD45RA+ naive T cells. All receptors derive from a human donor in good health. Some libraries in this study had Jurkat cell RNA spiked in.

This clonotype was counted at least ten times. CDR3 coding DNA: TGTGCCAGCTCACCACCCAGGGGGGTGAACACTGAAGCTTTCTTT. Residues: CASSPPRGVNTEAFF. V usage is TRBV18 and J usage is TRBJ1-1, with TRBD1 identical over 7 bases. J was trimmed by 0 bases and V by 0 bases; bases with no gene match: 1. The CDR3 contains 15 residues. Germline loops: CDR1 KGHSH, CDR2 LQKENI.

A few counts support this clonotype. This sequence joins TRBV12-3 or TRBV12-4 and TRBJ1-2, with TRBD1 identical over 9 bases. This CDR3 has 14 amino acids. V was pared by 3 bases and J by 4 bases, with 3 bases of the junction left unmatched. CDR3 region: CASSFMDRGYGYTF. The CDR3 coding sequence is TGTGCCAGCAGTTTCATGGACAGGGGCTATGGCTACACCTTC.

The J gene is TRBJ2-3, the V gene TRBV11-2, with 9 bases identical to TRBD1. This CDR3 is 14 amino acids long. V was pared by 6 bases and J by 5 bases, with 6 bases of the junction left unmatched. Germline V lookup: CDR1 SGHAT, CDR2 FQNNGV. CDR3: CASRRTGEIDTQYF. The CDR3 region has the DNA TGTGCCAGCAGAAGGACAGGGGAGATAGATACGCAGTATTTT.

About this clonotype: A much bigger clone sits one base away, suggesting this may be a read error. CDR3 nucleotides: TGTGCCAGCAGACAACCACAGGGAGTAGTGAACACCGGGGAGCTGTTTTTT. It is translated as CASRQPQGVVNTGELFF. The gene calls are TRBV28 and TRBJ2-2; maybe TRBD1 (6 bases). The CDR3 length is 17 residues. With 6 bases removed from V and 1 base from J, the gap between germline ends came to 18 bases. Per the germline V gene, CDR1 is MDHEN and CDR2 is SYDVKM.

This chain connects TRBV6-2 or TRBV6-3 to TRBJ1-2; D ambiguous. There are 13 residues in the CDR3. Germline V gene sequence: CDR1 MNHEY, CDR2 SVGEGT. Deletions cut 3 bases from V and 4 bases from J, with 9 bases between. The CDR3 is CASSYEFSYGYTF. CDR3 DNA sequence: TGTGCCAGCAGTTATGAATTTTCCTATGGCTACACCTTC.

This clonotype was seen ten or more times. This chain uses TRBV7-9 with TRBJ2-7; D is possibly TRBD1 (5 bases). CDR1 is SEHNR and CDR2 is FQNEAQ in the germline V gene (reference sequence). V was trimmed by 5 bases and J by 7 bases, leaving 15 bases between them. The CDR3 runs to 13 residues. In DNA form, the CDR3 reads TGTGCCAGCAGCCCTAATGCCCAGGGTGAGCAGTACTTC. This sequence encodes CASSPNAQGEQYF. Variable domain in full (rest from reference TRBV7-9 and TRBJ2-7): DTGVSQNPRHKITKRGQNVTFRCDPISEHNRLYWYRQTLGQGPEFLTYFQNEAQLEKSRLLSDRFSAERPKGSFSTLEIQRTEQGDSAMYLCASSPNAQGEQYFGPGTRLTVT.

This clonotype has ten or more counts. The J gene is TRBJ2-1, the V gene TRBV29-1, with TRBD2 identical over 11 bases. V dropped 3 bases and J dropped 4; count of bases not matched to a gene: 2. Per germline, CDR1 SQVTM and CDR2 ANQGSEA. This CDR3 spans 14 amino acids. The chain's CDR3 is CSVEASGRYNEQFF. In DNA form, the CDR3 reads TGCAGCGTTGAGGCTAGCGGGAGGTACAATGAGCAGTTCTTC.

This clonotype has only a few counts. The gene calls are TRBV13 and TRBJ1-1; D is unresolved. Germline CDR1 is PRHDT and CDR2 is FYEKMQ (reference sequence). The germline V and J ends were trimmed by 4 bases and 0 bases, with 6 bases remaining between them. CDR3 length: 13 residues. The CDR3 protein is CASSSAMNTEAFF. The DNA of the CDR3 is TGTGCCAGCAGCTCCGCTATGAACACTGAAGCTTTCTTT.